The 25 T cell receptor beta chains given below trace back to one sample, sequenced in a study of T cell responses to AZD1222 COVID-19 vaccine. TCRdb's copy holds only in-frame clones and misses some; the assay was immunoSEQ multiplex PCR. Of 120,000 or so clones listed, about 88% are singletons. Sequenced here: peripheral blood, sampled on day 0 of AZD1222 vaccination. The source is an adult in good health.

This clone was observed a few times. J is TRBJ2-5 and V is TRBV7-9; TRBD1 is a possible D gene (6 bases). Trimming shortened V by 5 bases and J by 2 bases, and 9 bases separated the two germline ends. The CDR3 sequence is 13 residues long. The germline V gene has CDR1 SEHNR and CDR2 FQNEAQ (reference sequence). CDR3 sequence reads: CASSVGQQETQYF. DNA for the CDR3: TGTGCCAGCAGCGTAGGACAGCAAGAGACCCAGTACTTC.

This chain uses TRBV7-9 with TRBJ2-7, with 7 nucleotides matching TRBD2. CDR1 is SEHNR, CDR2 FQNEAQ, per germline (reference sequence). The CDR3 has 14 amino acids. V lost 4 bases, J lost 5 bases, and 8 bases stayed unmatched. The CDR3: CASSWGGPGNEQYF. The CDR3 DNA reads as TGTGCCAGCAGCTGGGGGGGACCGGGCAACGAGCAGTACTTC.

The rearrangement links TRBV6-1 to TRBJ1-1; D call uncertain. The CDR3 totals 11 residues. CDR1 and CDR2 from the germline V gene are MNHNS and SASEGT. Trimming removed 3 bases at V and 7 bases at J, with 6 bases between. The DNA of the CDR3 is TGTGCCAGCAGTGAGGTAGTTGAAGCTTTCTTT. This sequence encodes CASSEVVEAFF.

This chain links TRBV5-4 with TRBJ1-4; 8 bases align to TRBD1. Germline V gene sequence: CDR1 SGHNT, CDR2 YYREEE (reference sequence). Trimming took 4 bases from V and 2 from J; bases not matched to a gene: 7. The CDR3 covers 16 residues. CDR3 loop: CASSPGQGVTNEKLFF. DNA of the CDR3: TGTGCCAGCAGCCCCGGACAGGGAGTGACTAATGAAAAACTGTTTTTT. The full variable domain, completed using reference TRBV5-4 and TRBJ1-4, is ETGVTQSPTHLIKTRGQQVTLRCSSQSGHNTVSWYQQALGQGPQFIFQYYREEENGRGNFPPRFSGLQFPNYSSELNVNALELDDSALYLCASSPGQGVTNEKLFFGSGTQLSVL.

The genes are TRBV18 and TRBJ1-2; 9 bases match TRBD1. The trim removed 2 bases at V and 8 bases at J, leaving 9 bases unmatched. The CDR3 has 15 residues. Germline loops: CDR1 KGHSH, CDR2 LQKENI. The CDR3 protein is CASSPSQGAVRGYTF. CDR3 sequence (DNA): TGTGCCAGCTCACCATCACAGGGGGCTGTGAGGGGCTACACCTTC.

J is TRBJ1-2 and V is TRBV7-9, with 10 bases fitting TRBD1. Germline CDR1 and CDR2: SEHNR and FQNEAQ (reference sequence). The J segment lost 6 bases and the V segment lost 5 bases, leaving 3 bases of the junction unmatched. The CDR3 extends over 13 amino acids. The CDR3 protein is CASSRQGADGYTF. The CDR3 DNA reads TGTGCCAGCAGCCGACAGGGGGCGGATGGCTACACCTTC.

CDR3 sequence reads: CASSQTGGANEQFF. Written as DNA, the CDR3 is TGTGCCAGCAGCCAGACCGGGGGGGCCAATGAGCAGTTCTTC. The chain employs TRBV28 and TRBJ2-1, with 8 positions matching TRBD2. In germline, CDR1 is MDHEN, CDR2 SYDVKM. V shed 6 bases, J shed 6 bases, and the junction held 7 bases outside the gene matches. The CDR3 has 14 residues.

J is TRBJ2-4 and V is TRBV29-1; D gene uncertain. CDR3 size: 15 residues. CDR1 SQVTM and CDR2 ANQGSEA come from the germline V gene. V lost 4 bases and J 0 bases, leaving 13 bases between the germline ends. CDR3 protein: CSVVSTTLAKNIQYF. The CDR3, as DNA: TGCAGCGTTGTGTCGACGACCCTAGCCAAAAACATTCAGTACTTC. Variable domain in full (rest from reference TRBV29-1 and TRBJ2-4): SAVISQKPSRDICQRGTSLTIQCQVDSQVTMMFWYRQQPGQSLTLIATANQGSEATYESGFVIDKFPISRPNLTFSTLTVSNMSPEDSSIYLCSVVSTTLAKNIQYFGAGTRLSVL.

This clone turned up a few times. This chain joins TRBV7-2 and TRBJ2-7; TRBD1 aligns across 7 bases. J was trimmed by 1 base and V by 5 bases; bases with no gene match: 8. Germline V lookup: CDR1 SGHTA, CDR2 FQGNSA. This CDR3 spans 15 amino acids. In nucleotides, the CDR3 is TGTGCCAGCAGCCGTGACAGGGTGGGTTCCTACGAGCAGTACTTC. This encodes CASSRDRVGSYEQYF.

The rearrangement links TRBV30 to TRBJ1-1; D not certain. The germline V gene encodes CDR1 GTSNPN and CDR2 SVGIG (reference sequence). This CDR3 comprises 13 residues. V lost 3 bases and J lost 4, with 12 bases in between. CDR3 in amino acids: CAWRRQAPTEAFF. The CDR3 coding sequence is TGTGCCTGGAGGCGCCAAGCCCCCACTGAAGCTTTCTTT.

This sequence joins TRBV11-2 and TRBJ1-2; perhaps TRBD1 as D (5 bases). This CDR3 is 12 amino acids long. Trimming took off 6 bases at V and 0 bases at J, with 5 bases between the two ends. Germline CDR1 reads SGHAT; CDR2 reads FQNNGV. CDR3 amino acids: CASRDTNYGYTF. In nucleotides, the CDR3 is TGTGCCAGCAGGGACACTAACTATGGCTACACCTTC. Drawing the rest from reference TRBV11-2 and TRBJ1-2, the complete variable domain is EAGVAQSPRYKIIEKRQSVAFWCNPISGHATLYWYQQILGQGPKLLIQFQNNGVVDDSQLPKDRFSAERLKGVDSTLKIQPAKLEDSAVYLCASRDTNYGYTFGSGTRLTVV.

The chain couples TRBV24-1 to TRBJ2-4; perhaps TRBD2 as D (5 bases). This CDR3 comprises 14 residues. V was trimmed by 3 bases and J by 7 bases, leaving 12 bases between them. CDR1 is KGHDR and CDR2 is SFDVKD in the germline V gene. The chain's CDR3 is CATSDGGPGNIQYF. In DNA form, the CDR3 reads TGTGCCACCAGTGATGGAGGCCCTGGGAACATTCAGTACTTC.

V gene TRBV7-9 combines with J gene TRBJ2-4, with D tentatively TRBD1 (6 bases). The germline V and J ends were trimmed by 6 bases and 0 bases, with 18 bases remaining between them. This CDR3 region has 17 residues. Germline values: CDR1 SEHNR, CDR2 FQNEAQ (reference sequence). CDR3 bases: TGTGCCAGCAGTCCGGATGGGGGCTCGGCAGCCAAAAACATTCAGTACTTC. It translates to CASSPDGGSAAKNIQYF.

This clone was detected a few times. J is TRBJ2-7 and V is TRBV11-2; possibly TRBD2 for D (6 bases). Germline-derived CDR1 and CDR2 are SGHAT and FQNNGV. V dropped 3 bases and J dropped 2 bases, with 8 bases sitting between them. The length of the CDR3 is 13 residues. Here the CDR3 reads CASSFWGAYEQYF. The CDR3 DNA follows: TGTGCCAGCAGCTTTTGGGGGGCCTACGAGCAGTACTTC.

J is TRBJ1-1 and V is TRBV30; 7 nucleotides match TRBD1. The length of the CDR3 is 15 residues. The ends lost 7 bases at V and 0 bases at J; junction bases unmatched: 11. Germline CDR1 reads GTSNPN; CDR2 reads SVGIG (reference sequence). CDR3 nucleotide sequence: TGTGCCTACTCAACCGGGACAGCCCTGAACACTGAAGCTTTCTTT. It specifies CAYSTGTALNTEAFF.

The genes are TRBV18 and TRBJ2-1, with a weak D call TRBD2 (6 bases). The germline V gene encodes CDR1 KGHSH and CDR2 LQKENI. Trimming removed 1 base from V and 0 bases from J, with 16 bases in between. The CDR3 length is 18 residues. The CDR3 loop is CASSPRRLARGSYNEQFF. CDR3 in DNA: TGTGCCAGCTCACCACGGCGGCTAGCGAGAGGCTCCTACAATGAGCAGTTCTTC.

This clone was found once. This chain uses TRBV13 with TRBJ2-7; 9 nucleotides line up with TRBD1. The J segment lost 6 bases and the V segment lost 6 bases, leaving 9 bases of the junction unmatched. The CDR3 length is 14 residues. Germline CDR1 and CDR2: PRHDT and FYEKMQ (reference sequence). The CDR3 DNA is TGTGCCAGCAGGGGGACAGGGTCGCTTTTCGAGCAGTACTTC. Amino acid sequence: CASRGTGSLFEQYF.

The chain is built from TRBV25-1 and TRBJ2-5, with 13 bases lining up with TRBD2. The length of the CDR3 is 15 residues. The germline CDR1 and CDR2 sequences are MGHDK and SYGVNS. Losses at the gene ends were 5 bases for V and 5 bases for J; bases not matched to a gene: 5. The CDR3 reads CASSFGLAGVETQYF. The CDR3 region has the DNA TGTGCCAGCAGTTTCGGACTAGCGGGAGTGGAGACCCAGTACTTC.

In DNA, the CDR3 is TGTGCCAGCACGCCCAGCCACGGGGCACCTGGAAACACCATATATTTT. Translating it yields CASTPSHGAPGNTIYF. The rearrangement joins TRBV11-2 to TRBJ1-3; weak D call: TRBD1 (5 bases). This CDR3 spans 16 amino acids. Germline CDR1 reads SGHAT; CDR2 reads FQNNGV. V lost 7 bases, J lost 2 bases, and 18 bases lay in between. The full variable domain, with the rest looked up from reference TRBV11-2 and TRBJ1-3, is EAGVAQSPRYKIIEKRQSVAFWCNPISGHATLYWYQQILGQGPKLLIQFQNNGVVDDSQLPKDRFSAERLKGVDSTLKIQPAKLEDSAVYLCASTPSHGAPGNTIYFGEGSWLTVV.

The chain has TRBV4-1 and TRBJ1-6, with a possible D match to TRBD1 (6 bases). The germline V and J ends were trimmed by 0 bases and 0 bases, with 9 bases remaining between them. The CDR3 is 17 residues long. Germline V gene lookup returns CDR1 MGHRA and CDR2 YSYEKL. CDR3 in DNA: TGCGCCAGCAGCCAAGACAGGGGAAGCTCCTATAATTCACCCCTCCACTTT. This gives the protein CASSQDRGSSYNSPLHF.

This clone was counted a single time. The chain combines TRBV18 with TRBJ1-5, with D uncertain. The CDR3 is 14 residues long. Between the trimmed V and J ends, which lost 3 bases and 1 base, there was a span of 7 bases. Germline assignment: CDR1 KGHSH and CDR2 LQKENI. The CDR3 coding sequence is TGTGCCAGCTCACCGGGGTCGAGCAATCAGCCCCAGCATTTT. Its translation: CASSPGSSNQPQHF.

This clone was observed a single time. The rearrangement uses TRBV6-2 or TRBV6-3 and TRBJ1-1; D may be TRBD1 (5 bases). Trimming removed 6 bases at V and 3 bases at J, with 14 bases between. Germline V gives CDR1 MNHEY, CDR2 SVGEGT. This CDR3 has 14 residues. The CDR3 DNA reads TGTGCCAGCAGCCTTGGGGGGGTTGACACTGAAGCTTTCTTT. It is translated as CASSLGGVDTEAFF.

This clone was observed once. The identical CDR3 is also encoded by other nucleotide sequences in the sample. V usage is TRBV5-1 and J usage is TRBJ2-5, with 10 bases lining up with TRBD2. Unmatched junction bases numbered 7, after V lost 0 bases and J lost 5 bases. The germline gives CDR1 SGHRS, CDR2 YFSETQ. The CDR3 is 16 amino acids. The CDR3 DNA reads TGCGCCAGCAGCTTGGGCCTAGCGGGGGTGGGGGAGACCCAGTACTTC. This translates into CASSLGLAGVGETQYF.

The chain's CDR3 is CASSEYFATNEKLFF. Here the CDR3 DNA reads TGTGCCAGCAGTGAATATTTTGCAACTAATGAAAAACTGTTTTTT. V is TRBV25-1 and J is TRBJ1-4; D is uncertain. Germline CDR1 is MGHDK and CDR2 is SYGVNS. CDR3 length: 15 residues. Trimming shortened V by 0 bases and J by 0 bases, and 5 bases separated the two germline ends. The whole variable domain, filled in from reference TRBV25-1 and TRBJ1-4, reads EADIYQTPRYLVIGTGKKITLECSQTMGHDKMYWYQQDPGMELHLIHYSYGVNSTEKGDLSSESTVSRIRTEHFPLTLESARPSHTSQYLCASSEYFATNEKLFFGSGTQLSVL.

The chain has TRBV4-1 and TRBJ1-2, with D perhaps TRBD1 (5 bases). V was clipped by 1 base and J by 3 bases, with 12 bases between them. This CDR3 region has 15 residues. CDR1 and CDR2 (germline): MGHRA, YSYEKL. The CDR3 reads CASSQGGDEDYGYTF. CDR3 bases: TGCGCCAGCAGCCAAGGCGGGGACGAAGACTATGGCTACACCTTC.